This note documents a single T cell receptor (beta chain) sequence. These data originate in a study of blood T cell repertoires in COVID-19. Repertoires were generated with immunoSEQ multiplex PCR, while TCRdb's copy carries only in-frame clones and drops some. The table lists roughly 6,700 clones, approximately 91% of them singletons, with more than 20% in the top ten. CDR3 length: 19 residues. The germline gives CDR1 SGHVS, CDR2 FQNEAQ. J lost 10 bases, V lost 0 bases, and 16 bases had no gene match. Sequencing was performed on peripheral blood. V is TRBV7-8 and J is TRBJ2-1; TRBD2 aligns across 12 bases. This clonotype was obtained from a human donor in a cohort sampled during active COVID-19. The CDR3 DNA reads TGTGCCAGCAGCTTAGCGCGACTAGCGGGAGTAGGTCTCTACAGAGAGCAGTTCTTC. Amino acids: CASSLARLAGVGLYREQFF.